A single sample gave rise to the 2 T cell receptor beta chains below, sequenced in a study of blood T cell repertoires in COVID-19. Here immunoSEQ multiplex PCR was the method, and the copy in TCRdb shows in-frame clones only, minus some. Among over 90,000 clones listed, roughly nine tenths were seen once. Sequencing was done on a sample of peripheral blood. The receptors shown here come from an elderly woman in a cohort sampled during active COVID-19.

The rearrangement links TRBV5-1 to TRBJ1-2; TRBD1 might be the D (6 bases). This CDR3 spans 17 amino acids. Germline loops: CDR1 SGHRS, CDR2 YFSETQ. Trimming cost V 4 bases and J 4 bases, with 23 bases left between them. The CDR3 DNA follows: TGCGCCAGCAGCAGGGGTACCGGGACAAGAAGGGCCTATGGCTACACCTTC. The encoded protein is CASSRGTGTRRAYGYTF.

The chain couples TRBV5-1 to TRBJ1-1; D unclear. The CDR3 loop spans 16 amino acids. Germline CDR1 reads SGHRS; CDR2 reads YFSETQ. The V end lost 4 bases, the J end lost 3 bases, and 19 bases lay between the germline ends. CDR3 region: CASSANPGIRDTEAFF. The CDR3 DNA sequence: TGCGCCAGCAGCGCTAATCCGGGGATCCGGGACACTGAAGCTTTCTTT.